One T cell receptor (beta chain) is described in this entry. Its antigen is still unknown. This sample is part of a study of OX40 agonist ivuxolimab in advanced cancers. About the research overall: Partial responses were observed in three patients, of whom one had hepatocellular carcinoma and two had cutaneous melanoma.

Sequencing was performed with immunoSEQ multiplex PCR; in TCRdb, only in-frame clones are kept and a portion is missing. Found here are tens of thousands of clones, approximately 84% of them singletons; the top ten hold roughly 7.9%. Study conclusions and caveats: Certain nonresponders additionally had low normalized T-cell clonal expansion.

Trimming shortened V by 5 bases and J by 6 bases, and 14 bases separated the two germline ends. CDR1 LNHDA and CDR2 SQIVND come from the germline V gene (reference sequence). The length of the CDR3 is 14 residues. Systemic immunosuppression or a history of autoimmune disease excluded patients. Sequenced material: CD4+ or CD8+ T cells sorted from blood, taken in a trial of the OX40 agonist ivuxolimab. This chain links TRBV19 with TRBJ1-5, with D hard to call. The TCR originated in an adult with an advanced solid tumor such as melanoma, head and neck, liver or kidney cancer. The CDR3 DNA follows: TGTGCCAGTAGTGCATGGGCAGCACCTCAGCCCCAGCATTTT. Translated: CASSAWAAPQPQHF.